Listed below are T cell receptor beta chains from one sample, sequenced in a study of T cell responses to AZD1222 COVID-19 vaccine. Measured with immunoSEQ multiplex PCR; TCRdb has only the in-frame clones, and not every one. The sample records 110,000 or so clones, around 84% being singletons. The material was peripheral blood, obtained 28 days after the second AZD1222 dose. The receptors originated from an adult who received the AZD1222 COVID-19 vaccine. Each CDR3 is given with its conserved first and last residue. The D gene is left open where the match is weak. Only some rows state a clone size, as once, few, many or a class for expanded clones.

abundance	j_gene	d_gene	v_gene	len	CDR3nt	CDR3aa
-	TRBJ1-1	TRBD1	TRBV19	14	TGTGCCAGTAGTTTTGGACAGGGCCTCACTGAAGCTTTCTTT	CASSFGQGLTEAFF
-	TRBJ2-1	-	TRBV6-5	16	TGTGCCAGCAGTTCGGCCCGGGACGGCACCTACAATGAGCAGTTCTTC	CASSSARDGTYNEQFF
few	TRBJ2-7	TRBD1	TRBV9	15	TGTGCCAGCAGCGTAGGGGGGACAGGCTACTACGAGCAGTACTTC	CASSVGGTGYYEQYF
-	TRBJ2-1	-	TRBV7-8	15	TGTGCCAGCAGCTTAGTGGGAAGCTCCTACAATGAGCAGTTCTTC	CASSLVGSSYNEQFF
-	TRBJ1-1	-	TRBV2	13	TGTGCCAGCAGTCTATCAGGGTACACTGAAGCTTTCTTT	CASSLSGYTEAFF
-	TRBJ2-7	-	TRBV28	13	TGTGCCAGCAGTTTGGCGGGGCAGGTCGAGCAGTACTTC	CASSLAGQVEQYF
few	TRBJ1-2	-	TRBV5-1	16	TGCGCCAGCAGCGCCATTCGGGACACCGGTAACTATGGCTACACCTTC	CASSAIRDTGNYGYTF
-	TRBJ2-7	TRBD1	TRBV19	14	TGTGCCAGTAGTCTGGGACAGGGTCGGTACGAGCAGTACTTC	CASSLGQGRYEQYF
-	TRBJ2-7	-	TRBV5-1	15	TGCGCCAGCAGCTTTTTCGCGGGAAGTTCCTACGAGCAGTACTTC	CASSFFAGSSYEQYF
-	TRBJ1-3	-	TRBV6-2/TRBV6-3	13	TGTGCCAGCAGTTCTCTCTCTGGAAACACCATATATTTT	CASSSLSGNTIYF
-	TRBJ2-7	TRBD2	TRBV11-1	15	TGTGCCACGTCTTCGGGGACTAGCGGGATCCACGAGCAGTACTTC	CATSSGTSGIHEQYF
few	TRBJ1-1	-	TRBV7-6	13	TGTGCCAGCAGCTTATTTTATGACCGAGAAGCTTTCTTT	CASSLFYDREAFF
once	TRBJ2-7	TRBD2	TRBV11-1	15	TGTGCCAGCAGCCGCCGCGACAGCGGGAACTACGAGCAGTACTTC	CASSRRDSGNYEQYF
-	TRBJ2-5	-	TRBV18	15	TGTGCCAGCTCACGAGGGGGGGCCGATCCGGAGACCCAGTACTTC	CASSRGGADPETQYF
-	TRBJ1-5	-	TRBV19	16	TGTGCCAGTAGTACGAACTGGGGTGGCGGCAATCAGCCCCAGCATTTT	CASSTNWGGGNQPQHF
-	TRBJ1-1	-	TRBV4-1	14	TGCGCCAGCAGCCAAGAGAGGGTTTTCACTGAAGCTTTCTTT	CASSQERVFTEAFF
-	TRBJ1-3	-	TRBV27	15	TGTGCCAGCAGTCCGGCGACAGGTTCTGGAAACACCATATATTTT	CASSPATGSGNTIYF